This is a list of T cell receptor beta chains from one sample in a study of T-cell memory formation after mild COVID-19. TCRdb used MiXCR to reprocess the 5' RACE reads, holding one entry per CDR3 protein. The table records about 320,000 distinct CDR3 sequences, roughly an eighth of them present only once. Sample: PBMCs or a T cell subset sorted from them (not recorded which). The receptors here all came from a young man who had mild COVID-19 (a few samples of this study predate the infection). Cell type and time point are not known. CDR3s include the opening cysteine and the closing phenylalanine or tryptophan. The D gene is left open where the match is weak. Clone size is shown for a subset of rows, as once, few, many or a class of expanded clone.

cdr3_aa clone_size v_call d_call j_call
CASSQESRPRGSVAGASTDTQYF few TRBV4-1 TRBD2 TRBJ2-3
CASTLQGSGNTEAFF NA TRBV6-2/TRBV6-3 TRBD1 TRBJ1-1
CASRRGNQETQYF NA TRBV5-4 NA TRBJ2-5
CASSQDRGGTEAFF few TRBV3-1 NA TRBJ1-1
CSADKAGGYNEQFF few TRBV20-1 NA TRBJ2-1
CASQRGGSGGDTEAFF few TRBV5-1 TRBD1 TRBJ1-1
CSGQDRGAHDSPLHF many TRBV20-1 TRBD1 TRBJ1-6
CSASRGVVTDTQYF many TRBV20-1 NA TRBJ2-3
CASSPPSIDTQYF few TRBV7-3 NA TRBJ2-3
CASSLSRVVGEQYF few TRBV5-1 NA TRBJ2-7
CASSTATGTGNSPLHF NA TRBV6-5 NA TRBJ1-6
CASSIGQGRTYEQYF NA TRBV19 NA TRBJ2-7
CSVRGAYGYTF few TRBV29-1 NA TRBJ1-2
CASSQLGTGVADTQYF NA TRBV3-1 TRBD1 TRBJ2-3
CASSYSPLPGTEAFF NA TRBV6-5 NA TRBJ1-1
CAISGGQGSRGTGNTIYF few TRBV10-3 TRBD1 TRBJ1-3
CSASDNRNIQYF NA TRBV20-1 NA TRBJ2-4
CASSQVGQGGYGYTF NA TRBV4-1 NA TRBJ1-2
CASSLAYGNTEAFF few TRBV5-5 NA TRBJ1-1
CASSLGTGGTSGANVLAF NA TRBV4-3 TRBD1 TRBJ2-6
CASRPWTGREGYTF few TRBV6-1 TRBD1 TRBJ1-2
CASTSNYNEQFF NA TRBV5-1 NA TRBJ2-1
CASSQTDKYEQYF few TRBV4-1 NA TRBJ2-7
CASSLDGGDEQFF few TRBV7-7 NA TRBJ2-1
CASSRYKSNTEAFF NA TRBV5-5 NA TRBJ1-1
CSVVRDRVNEQFF NA TRBV29-1 TRBD1 TRBJ2-1
CASSLLPGPASETQYF few TRBV4-1 NA TRBJ2-5
CASSHLPENGYTF NA TRBV3-1 NA TRBJ1-2
CASSLGDRAGANVLTF NA TRBV7-9 TRBD1 TRBJ2-6
CASSLTGGFDGELFF few TRBV5-5 TRBD1 TRBJ2-2
CSARFPGGAYEQYF few TRBV20-1 TRBD1 TRBJ2-7
CASSLADGKNIQYF many TRBV7-9 NA TRBJ2-4
CASSLGRQQYF few TRBV5-4 NA TRBJ2-5
CAWSTGLAETQYF many TRBV30 NA TRBJ2-5
CASSFDGANEKLFF NA TRBV7-9 NA TRBJ1-4
CASSAGQGHNEQYF few TRBV11-2 TRBD1 TRBJ2-7
CASNGLAGGNTGELFF NA TRBV10-2 TRBD2 TRBJ2-2
CASSQFSAGTEAFF NA TRBV4-3 NA TRBJ1-1
CASSPTPGSNQPQHF few TRBV27 NA TRBJ1-5
CASATGSTDTQYF NA TRBV19 NA TRBJ2-3
CASSLLNRGDYGYTF few TRBV5-5 TRBD1 TRBJ1-2
CASSQDLSSGNTIYF NA TRBV4-3 NA TRBJ1-3
CASSLRGLGTDTQYF few TRBV5-1 TRBD2 TRBJ2-3
CASSLGGGYNEQFF medium-sized TRBV12-3/TRBV12-4 TRBD2 TRBJ2-1
CASSYSKAIRGKETQYF few TRBV6-5 NA TRBJ2-5
CASSAPHKINYGYTF NA TRBV6-2/TRBV6-3 NA TRBJ1-2